This T cell receptor (beta chain) was profiled in a study of cytomegalovirus exposure and HLA in healthy donors. This clone was counted a single time. Amplification used 60 Vbeta primers and 13 Jbeta primers. Using immunoSEQ multiplex PCR, the repertoire was profiled, and TCRdb retains in-frame clones only, with some absent. Found here are 150,000 to 200,000 clones, approximately 85% of them singletons; the top ten hold roughly 8.8%. The V and J ends lost 0 bases and 3 bases respectively, with 9 bases between them. The CDR3 contains 14 residues. Germline assignment: CDR1 SGHRS and CDR2 YFSETQ. The origin of this receptor is a man aged 18 to 30 in good health and CMV-seropositive. The chain employs TRBV5-1 and TRBJ2-5; tentative D call: TRBD1 (6 bases). Sequencing was carried out using PBMCs. The CDR3 DNA reads TGCGCCAGCAGCTTGGGGGCAGGGGAAGAGACCCAGTACTTC. This codes for CASSLGAGEETQYF.